This TCR beta chain stems from a study of T cell changes during pregnancy in multiple sclerosis (dated by TCRdb to the late 2010s). Looking at the study overall: In women with multiple sclerosis, the researchers looked at how the T cell repertoire shifted as pregnancy progressed.

CDR1 and CDR2 were assigned from the germline V gene (reference sequence) as MNHEY and SMNVEV. Trimming leaves V shorter by 4 bases and J shorter by 2 bases, with the junction holding 4 bases beyond the gene matches. From cysteine to phenylalanine, the CDR3 is 15 amino acids long. Just CDR3 DNA is preserved here, 45 bases in frame from base 1. About this clone: What antigen it recognizes has not been identified. Base qualities were left out, and no much larger clone turns up one base away.

Libraries were prepared through the immunoSEQ multiplex PCR assay. The table comes from immuneACCESS by way of TCRdb, which keeps in-frame sequences with V and J called. Part of the clones is missing from these tables; in studies checked, under half for an unresolved V gene and the rest for unknown reasons. The sample table contains 60,000 to 90,000 clones; only one count was recorded for about 88% of them. The top ten constitute 1.5% to 2% of the sample. The V gene is TRBV27 and the J gene is TRBJ2-3, with 9 bases in between that match TRBD1. The sequence came from a female donor with multiple sclerosis, enrolled in a pregnancy study. The sample consisted of peripheral blood, taken before pregnancy. The DNA sequence follows: TGTGCCAGCAGTTACGGACAGGGGTACACAGATACGCAGTATTTT. Its coded protein is CASSYGQGYTDTQYF.